The next 25 T cell receptor beta chains were all read from a single sample in a study of shared clonotypes between healthy human individuals (dated by TCRdb to about 2020). Library generation was performed with the immunoSEQ multiplex PCR assay. TCRdb took over this immuneACCESS table, retaining in-frame rearrangements with V and J assigned. Such tables are incomplete; in checked studies, under half of the missing clones stem from an unresolved V gene, and the remainder is unexplained. A total of about 2.3 million clones appear in this sample, just over 90% of them only once. The ten largest clones represent 0.35% to 0.45% of the sample. Sequenced: naive CD4+ T cells from PBMCs. Sample cell subset or site, as interpreted from the label and publication: CD45RA+ positively selected. These receptors all come from a man aged 18 to 30 in good health. Some clones in this sample may be carry-over from other donors' samples.

Comment on this clone: The same CDR3 arises from other DNA sequences in this sample as well. The chain recombines TRBV18 with TRBJ1-1, with D unclear. This CDR3 comprises 14 residues. The V and J ends lost 3 bases and 2 bases respectively, with 10 bases between them. The germline gives CDR1 KGHSH, CDR2 LQKENI. CDR3 protein: CASSPGSSNTEAFF. The CDR3 DNA reads TGTGCCAGCTCACCCGGGAGCAGCAACACTGAAGCTTTCTTT.

The chain links TRBV28 to TRBJ2-7; no firm D call. Trimming took off 5 bases at V and 11 bases at J, with 16 bases between the two ends. Germline V gene sequence: CDR1 MDHEN, CDR2 SYDVKM. CDR3 size: 12 residues. The CDR3 region is CASSPSFGQEYF. In DNA, the CDR3 is TGTGCCAGCAGTCCCTCCTTCGGGCAGGAGTACTTC.

The chain uses TRBV7-2 and TRBJ2-7; tentative D call: TRBD1 (5 bases). V was clipped by 1 base and J by 0 bases, with 10 bases between them. The CDR3 extends over 15 amino acids. Germline V gives CDR1 SGHTA, CDR2 FQGNSA. Here the CDR3 DNA reads TGTGCCAGCAGCTTAGGACAGTCAAGCTCCTACGAGCAGTACTTC. This codes for CASSLGQSSSYEQYF.

The chain uses TRBV5-1 and TRBJ2-3; TRBD2 might be the D (7 bases). The V gene's germline CDR1 is SGHRS and CDR2 YFSETQ. V was cut by 5 bases and J by 1 base, with 17 bases left in between. This CDR3 is built from 16 residues. As DNA, the CDR3 is TGCGCCAGCAGAGCTCAGACGGGGGGCCGCACAGATACGCAGTATTTT. This translates into CASRAQTGGRTDTQYF.

The chain couples TRBV27 to TRBJ1-5; D is unclear. V dropped 10 bases and J dropped 4 bases, with 2 bases sitting between them. The CDR3 contains 9 residues. The germline CDR1 and CDR2 sequences are MNHEY and SMNVEV (reference sequence). The CDR3 DNA is TGTGCCAAAAATCAGCCCCAGCATTTT. Its protein is CAKNQPQHF.

The V and J genes are TRBV4-2 and TRBJ2-1; a weak D match, TRBD1 (6 bases). The CDR3 is 13 residues long. The ends were cut back, 3 bases at V and 6 bases at J, with 9 bases in the middle. In germline, CDR1 is LGHNA, CDR2 YNFKEQ. The CDR3 sequence: CASSQLTGNEQFF. CDR3 coding DNA: TGTGCCAGCAGCCAGCTGACAGGCAATGAGCAGTTCTTC.

This chain uses TRBV19 with TRBJ2-7; TRBD1 matches at 10 bases. The germline V gene encodes CDR1 LNHDA and CDR2 SQIVND (reference sequence). CDR3 length: 15 residues. The V segment lost 9 bases and the J segment 1 base; nucleotides outside the gene matches: 9. The CDR3 region is CASAGQGGLSYEQYF. The CDR3, as DNA: TGTGCCAGCGCTGGACAGGGGGGACTATCCTACGAGCAGTACTTC.

This chain uses TRBV5-1 with TRBJ2-5; D possibly corresponds to TRBD1 (6 bases). Between the trimmed V and J ends, which lost 1 base and 0 bases, there was a span of 10 bases. From germline, CDR1 is SGHRS and CDR2 YFSETQ. The CDR3 covers 15 residues. The CDR3 protein is CASSLIEGDQETQYF. The CDR3 DNA reads as TGCGCCAGCAGCTTGATTGAGGGGGACCAAGAGACCCAGTACTTC.

This clone has just a few counts. V usage is TRBV20-1 and J usage is TRBJ1-5, with D unresolved. This CDR3 contains 11 residues. Germline CDR1 DFQATT, CDR2 SNEGSKA (reference sequence). The chain's CDR3 is CSVGREEPQHF. CDR3 coding DNA: TGCAGCGTAGGGCGGGAAGAGCCCCAGCATTTT.

This clone appeared once. V usage is TRBV25-1 and J usage is TRBJ1-4, with D tentatively TRBD1 (6 bases). In germline, CDR1 is MGHDK, CDR2 SYGVNS. Trimming stripped 2 bases from V and 4 bases from J, with 11 bases between. The CDR3 has 15 residues. This CDR3 is CASSEPGQINEKLFF. DNA for the CDR3: TGTGCCAGCAGTGAACCGGGACAAATTAATGAAAAACTGTTTTTT.

The chain uses TRBV12-5 and TRBJ2-1, with 9 bases identical to TRBD1. Per germline, CDR1 LGHNT and CDR2 FRNRAP. With 2 bases clipped from V and 7 bases from J, the junction kept 9 bases outside the gene matches. The CDR3 is 16 residues long. For the CDR3, the DNA is TGTGCTAGTGGTTTGCTACAGGGGGCGGATTGGAATGAGCAGTTCTTC. Its protein product is CASGLLQGADWNEQFF.

The chain couples TRBV28 to TRBJ2-7, with TRBD2 matching 9 bases. J gave up 3 bases and V 6 bases, and 12 bases lay outside the gene matches. Germline V CDR1 and CDR2: MDHEN, SYDVKM. This CDR3 has 16 residues. The CDR3 sequence: CASRLGPSGASYEQYF. The CDR3 nucleotides are TGTGCCAGCAGGTTGGGCCCTAGCGGGGCAAGCTACGAGCAGTACTTC.

As concerns this clone: This specimen includes other DNA sequences encoding the same CDR3. The chain has TRBV5-4 and TRBJ1-1; 9 nucleotides line up with TRBD1. CDR3 length equals 15 residues. Germline V gives CDR1 SGHNT, CDR2 YYREEE (reference sequence). Trimming cost V 4 bases and J 1 base; bases outside gene matches: 5. The CDR3 here is CASSLPGQGNTEAFF. DNA for the CDR3: TGTGCCAGCAGCCTACCGGGACAGGGGAACACTGAAGCTTTCTTT.

The gene calls are TRBV28 and TRBJ1-4; maybe TRBD1 (5 bases). The CDR3 is 13 residues long. Trimming removed 6 bases at V and 8 bases at J, with 13 bases between. From germline, CDR1 is MDHEN and CDR2 SYDVKM. CDR3 amino acids: CASRPSGVEKLFF. CDR3 DNA: TGTGCCAGCAGACCATCGGGGGTGGAAAAACTGTTTTTT. Supplemented by reference TRBV28 and TRBJ1-4, the full variable domain reads DVKVTQSSRYLVKRTGEKVFLECVQDMDHENMFWYRQDPGLGLRLIYFSYDVKMKEKGDIPEGYSVSREKKERFSLILESASTNQTSMYLCASRPSGVEKLFFGSGTQLSVL.

The chain links TRBV28 to TRBJ2-3, with 13 positions matching TRBD2. This CDR3 is 16 amino acids long. With 6 bases clipped from V and 10 bases from J, the junction kept 13 bases outside the gene matches. Germline CDR1 reads MDHEN; CDR2 reads SYDVKM. The CDR3 region is CASSLGTSGTRRAQYF. Here the CDR3 DNA reads TGTGCCAGCAGCCTCGGGACTAGCGGGACGCGGAGGGCGCAGTATTTT.

This chain connects TRBV19 to TRBJ2-6; 9 bases are a match to TRBD2. The junction had 9 bases not matched to a gene; V was cut back by 10 bases and J by 2 bases. This CDR3 has 16 residues. Germline loops: CDR1 LNHDA, CDR2 SQIVND (reference sequence). The CDR3 coding sequence is TGTGCCACCGCACTTAGCGGGAGCCCTGGGGCCAACGTCCTGACTTTC. Protein product: CATALSGSPGANVLTF.

The chain combines TRBV5-1 with TRBJ2-7; TRBD1 agrees at 8 bases. The CDR3 runs 17 residues. Per germline, CDR1 SGHRS and CDR2 YFSETQ. The V and J ends lost 5 bases and 6 bases, in that order; junction bases with no gene match: 19. The CDR3 DNA is TGCGCCAGCAGTCTCCCCAGGGCCGGCAGGGGGCGAGGCGAGCAGTACTTC. Its protein product is CASSLPRAGRGRGEQYF. Filled out from reference TRBV5-1 and TRBJ2-7, the complete variable domain reads KAGVTQTPRYLIKTRGQQVTLSCSPISGHRSVSWYQQTPGQGLQFLFEYFSETQRNKGNFPGRFSGRQFSNSRSEMNVSTLELGDSALYLCASSLPRAGRGRGEQYFGPGTRLTVT.

The chain employs TRBV10-1 and TRBJ2-3, with D unclear. The germline V gene has CDR1 WNHNN and CDR2 SYGVQD (reference sequence). With 3 bases removed from V and 2 bases from J, the gap between germline ends came to 12 bases. This CDR3 comprises 15 residues. Here the CDR3 reads CASSDPGSPTDTQYF. The CDR3 DNA sequence: TGCGCCAGCAGTGACCCGGGTTCCCCCACAGATACGCAGTATTTT.

V is TRBV7-9 and J is TRBJ2-3; D is possibly TRBD1 or TRBD2 (6 bases each). V lost 1 base, J lost 0 bases, and 8 bases lay in between. Germline CDR1 is SEHNR and CDR2 is FQNEAQ (reference sequence). The CDR3 spans 15 residues. CDR3 nucleotide sequence: TGTGCCAGCAGCTTAGGGGGGGCTAGCACAGATACGCAGTATTTT. Protein: CASSLGGASTDTQYF.

The V gene is TRBV7-3, the J gene TRBJ2-5; possibly TRBD2 for D (6 bases). CDR3 length: 13 amino acids. Trimming removed 4 bases from V and 3 bases from J, with 9 bases in between. Looked up from germline, CDR1 is SGHTA and CDR2 is FQGTGA. In nucleotides, the CDR3 is TGTGCCAGCAGCTCGGGCGGGGAAGAGACCCAGTACTTC. This sequence encodes CASSSGGEETQYF.

The chain carries TRBV5-1 and TRBJ2-3; 11 bases agree with TRBD2. CDR1 is SGHRS, CDR2 YFSETQ, per germline. Trimming at V came to 1 base and at J to 4 bases, leaving 5 bases not matched to a gene. The CDR3 has 16 residues. DNA for the CDR3: TGCGCCAGCAGCTTGAGCACTAGCGGGAGAGCAGATACGCAGTATTTT. Its translation is CASSLSTSGRADTQYF.

The genes are TRBV19 and TRBJ1-2; no clear D gene. This CDR3 has 14 amino acids. Germline CDR1 and CDR2: LNHDA and SQIVND (reference sequence). Trimming cost V 4 bases and J 0 bases, with 9 bases left between them. The CDR3 DNA reads TGTGCCAGTAGTACCCAGCATACTAACTATGGCTACACCTTC. Translated: CASSTQHTNYGYTF.

The V call is TRBV11-3, the J call TRBJ2-2; D is perhaps TRBD1 or TRBD2 (5 bases each). The V end was cut by 5 bases, the J end by 4 bases, with 14 bases between. This CDR3 has 15 amino acids. The germline CDR1 and CDR2 sequences are SGHNT and YENEEA. The CDR3 loop is CASSPRGTVTGELFF. CDR3 DNA: TGTGCCAGCAGCCCCCGAGGGACGGTCACCGGGGAGCTGTTTTTT.

The rearrangement joins TRBV28 to TRBJ1-1; the D gene is possibly TRBD1 (5 bases). V was trimmed by 8 bases and J by 0 bases, leaving 16 bases between them. CDR3 size: 15 residues. Germline V gives CDR1 MDHEN, CDR2 SYDVKM. CDR3 protein: CASSTAGLMNTEAFF. Written as DNA, the CDR3 is TGTGCCAGCTCCACGGCGGGACTCATGAACACTGAAGCTTTCTTT. Looking up the rest from reference TRBV28 and TRBJ1-1 gives the full variable domain: DVKVTQSSRYLVKRTGEKVFLECVQDMDHENMFWYRQDPGLGLRLIYFSYDVKMKEKGDIPEGYSVSREKKERFSLILESASTNQTSMYLCASSTAGLMNTEAFFGQGTRLTVV.

Concerning this clone: This same CDR3 is encoded by further DNA sequences in the sample. Written as DNA, the CDR3 is TGTGCCTGGAGTGTACGGCAGGGTGGGGGCTACACCTTC. Protein sequence: CAWSVRQGGGYTF. The chain combines TRBV30 with TRBJ1-2, with D possibly TRBD1 on 5 matching bases. The germline gives CDR1 GTSNPN, CDR2 SVGIG (reference sequence). The germline V and J ends were trimmed by 0 bases and 8 bases, with 13 bases remaining between them. The CDR3 covers 13 residues.